The next 10 T cell receptor beta chains were all read from a single sample in a study of blood T cells in healthy people across ages. A second PCR, run for about 7 to 11 cycles, used a sample-barcoded 5' primer plus a J-beta primer mix. Each CDR3 protein gets one entry after TCRdb re-called the 5' RACE reads with MiXCR. The profile shows hundreds of thousands of distinct CDR3 sequences, under 50% of them singletons. The sample taken for sequencing was blood. All receptors derive from a man aged 25-45 years in good health.

The V and J genes are TRBV12-3 or TRBV12-4 and TRBJ1-1; 8 positions match TRBD1. The length of the CDR3 is 15 residues. V gave up 3 bases and J gave up 0 bases; unmatched junction bases: 3. The CDR3 DNA sequence: TGTGCCAGCAGTTTGACAGGGGTCATGAACACTGAAGCTTTCTTT. Translating it yields CASSLTGVMNTEAFF.

J is TRBJ2-1 and V is TRBV15; no firm D call. There are 20 residues in the CDR3. Between the trimmed V and J ends, which lost 0 bases and 5 bases, there was a span of 26 bases. Per germline, CDR1 LNHNV and CDR2 YYDKDF (reference sequence). CDR3 sequence (DNA): TGTGCCACCAGCAGAGAAATTAGGTTCCTCTCGGTACGCACACACAATGAGCAGTTCTTC. It yields the protein CATSREIRFLSVRTHNEQFF.

The chain employs TRBV6-1 and TRBJ1-2; no firm D call. Germline V CDR1 and CDR2: MNHNS, SASEGT. This CDR3 comprises 13 residues. V lost 6 bases to trimming and J lost 2 bases, with 10 bases between them. CDR3 region: CASRIEYNYGYTF. CDR3 DNA sequence: TGTGCCAGCAGGATAGAGTACAACTATGGCTACACCTTC.

This chain connects TRBV20-1 to TRBJ2-5; D uncertain. CDR1 DFQATT and CDR2 SNEGSKA come from the germline V gene (reference sequence). V lost 7 bases, J lost 11 bases, and 23 bases lay in between. CDR3 size: 13 residues. The CDR3 region has the DNA TGCAGTGTGGTGCTAGACGGTTCTAGACGGCAGTACTTC. Protein: CSVVLDGSRRQYF.

V gene TRBV28 combines with J gene TRBJ2-3, with 7 positions matching TRBD1. CDR3 length equals 15 residues. The V and J ends lost 10 bases and 4 bases, in that order; junction bases with no gene match: 14. The germline gives CDR1 MDHEN, CDR2 SYDVKM. CDR3 region: CATSILKGGADTQYF. Here the CDR3 DNA reads TGTGCCACCTCGATTTTAAAAGGGGGCGCAGATACGCAGTATTTT.

The CDR3: CASSEGSDASSEQFF. In DNA form, the CDR3 reads TGTGCCAGCAGTGAGGGATCGGACGCGTCTAGTGAGCAGTTCTTC. The J gene is TRBJ2-1, the V gene TRBV6-4; D gene unclear. This CDR3 comprises 15 residues. Germline V gene lookup returns CDR1 MRHNA and CDR2 SNTAGT. The V end was cut by 3 bases, the J end by 9 bases, with 18 bases between.

The count of this clonotype is one. The chain links TRBV20-1 to TRBJ2-5; possibly TRBD2 for D (6 bases). CDR1 is DFQATT and CDR2 is SNEGSKA in the germline V gene (reference sequence). V was clipped by 3 bases and J by 9 bases, with 11 bases between them. CDR3 length: 11 amino acids. CDR3 coding DNA: TGCAGTGCTAGCGTCAGGGAGGCCCAGTACTTC. Residues: CSASVREAQYF.

The V gene is TRBV20-1, the J gene TRBJ2-6; TRBD1 might be the D (5 bases). V lost 5 bases and J lost 0, with 8 bases in between. The CDR3 runs 14 residues. In germline, CDR1 is DFQATT, CDR2 SNEGSKA (reference sequence). CDR3 loop: CSAPGNSGANVLTF. DNA for the CDR3: TGCAGTGCTCCAGGGAACTCTGGGGCCAACGTCCTGACTTTC.

V usage is TRBV18 and J usage is TRBJ2-1; D is unresolved. Trimming took 1 base from V and 3 from J, leaving 19 bases between them. Germline CDR1 is KGHSH and CDR2 is LQKENI. The CDR3 runs 18 residues. CDR3 protein: CASSPLRPHETGYNEQFF. The CDR3 nucleotides read TGTGCCAGCTCACCACTTAGGCCCCACGAGACGGGCTACAATGAGCAGTTCTTC.

This clonotype is a singleton in its sample. This chain links TRBV6-5 with TRBJ2-7, with D unclear. V was shortened by 7 bases and J by 2 bases, with 15 bases between the two germline ends. The CDR3 loop spans 14 amino acids. In germline, CDR1 is MNHEY, CDR2 SVGAGI. CDR3 region: CASNLRRKAYEQYF. The CDR3 coding sequence is TGTGCCAGCAATCTCAGACGCAAGGCCTACGAGCAGTACTTC.